The 6 T cell receptor beta chains below were found in one sample sequenced in a study of T cell responses to AZD1222 COVID-19 vaccine. TCRdb's table, derived via immunoSEQ multiplex PCR, lists solely in-frame clones and lacks some. The sample lists some 180,000 clones; roughly 89% were seen once. The sequenced sample was peripheral blood, obtained on day 0 of AZD1222 vaccination. The source of these receptors is an adult in good health.

The CDR3 DNA reads TGTGCCAGCTCCCCTGTACCAAAGGACTATGGCTACACCTTC. Its protein is CASSPVPKDYGYTF. This chain uses TRBV19 with TRBJ1-2, with D unresolved. This CDR3 contains 14 residues. V lost 9 bases and J 3 bases, leaving 17 bases between the germline ends. The germline CDR1 and CDR2 sequences are LNHDA and SQIVND (reference sequence).

This chain connects TRBV6-2 or TRBV6-3 to TRBJ1-1; D unclear. V gave up 0 bases and J gave up 5 bases, with 7 bases separating them. In germline, CDR1 is MNHEY, CDR2 SVGEGT. CDR3 length equals 13 residues. CDR3 nucleotide sequence: TGTGCCAGCAGTTACTCGAGGAGGACTGAAGCTTTCTTT. Translating gives CASSYSRRTEAFF.

J is TRBJ1-5 and V is TRBV5-4, with D possibly TRBD1 on 6 matching bases. Looked up from germline, CDR1 is SGHNT and CDR2 is YYREEE (reference sequence). The V and J ends lost 1 base and 3 bases respectively, with 14 bases between them. CDR3 size: 16 residues. CDR3 in amino acids: CASSLYPNRDNQPQHF. The CDR3 region has the DNA TGTGCCAGCAGCTTGTACCCAAACAGGGACAATCAGCCCCAGCATTTT.

The chain recombines TRBV12-3 or TRBV12-4 with TRBJ2-7; D not certain. Trimming removed 7 bases at V and 3 bases at J, with 13 bases between. The CDR3 extends over 13 amino acids. The CDR3: CASTIAPNYEQYF. The DNA of the CDR3 is TGTGCCAGCACTATAGCACCGAACTACGAGCAGTACTTC.

This rearrangement joins TRBV6-5 to TRBJ2-3; D might be TRBD2 (5 bases). Germline-derived CDR1 and CDR2 are MNHEY and SVGAGI. The ends were cut back, 0 bases at V and 0 bases at J, with 10 bases in the middle. The length of the CDR3 is 16 residues. The CDR3 spells CASSYSGAASTDTQYF. For the CDR3, the DNA is TGTGCCAGCAGTTACTCGGGAGCGGCTAGCACAGATACGCAGTATTTT.

The chain has TRBV3-1 (or the pseudogene TRBV3-2) and TRBJ1-4; D uncertain. Trimming left V 4 bases short and J 8 bases short, with 11 bases between. Per germline, CDR1 LGHDT and CDR2 YNNKEL (reference sequence). The CDR3 runs 13 residues. The CDR3 bases are TGTGCCAGCAGCCCACGTAACTGGGAAAAACTGTTTTTT. Protein product: CASSPRNWEKLFF.